This TCR beta chain was identified in a study of blood T cells in healthy people across ages. Germline CDR1 MDHEN, CDR2 SYDVKM. The CDR3 is 14 amino acids. V was trimmed by 10 bases and J by 3 bases, leaving 19 bases between them. Points from the study as a whole: Not knowing donor CMV status may have confounded expanded clonotype changes. From one million sequenced T cells, diversity estimates were lower bounds.

A second PCR, run for roughly 7 to 12 cycles, used a sample-barcoded 5' primer plus a J-beta primer mix. TCRdb re-analysed the 5' RACE reads in MiXCR, keeping a single row per CDR3 protein. The table lists approximately 1.5 million distinct CDR3 sequences, almost 35% of them singletons, with about 11% in the top ten. Investigators took about 10 milliliters of peripheral blood from every donor. Each sample provided at least 6 micrograms of extracted total RNA. This clonotype turned up a few times. What it binds is unknown. The TCR originated in a young woman in good health. The sequencing input was blood. V usage is TRBV28 and J usage is TRBJ2-7; weak D call: TRBD1 (6 bases). CDR3 nucleotide sequence: TGTGCCATCCAGGCAGGGGCACCCCTCTACGAGCAGTACTTC. Translated: CAIQAGAPLYEQYF.